This entry lists 25 T cell receptor beta chains sequenced from one sample in a study of CD8 T cells in Susac syndrome. After extraction with the RNeasy kit, about 0.45 to 1 ug of the RNA was reverse transcribed using random hexamers. TCRdb reanalysed the immunoSEQ multiplex PCR reads using MiXCR and keeps one entry per CDR3 protein. The profile shows 150,000 to 180,000 distinct CDR3 sequences, 85% to 95% of them singletons. Source material: CD8+ T cells from PBMCs. The receptor set was obtained from a human donor with multiple sclerosis.

This chain joins TRBV12-3 or TRBV12-4 and TRBJ2-7, with 7 bases aligning to TRBD1. The V and J ends lost 5 bases and 2 bases, in that order; junction bases with no gene match: 6. This CDR3 is built from 14 residues. CDR3 bases: TGTGCCAGCAGTCCCCAAGGGGGCGCCTACGAGCAGTACTTC. It is translated as CASSPQGGAYEQYF.

This chain joins TRBV3-1 and TRBJ1-2, with 10 bases identical to TRBD1. J gave up 3 bases and V 5 bases, and 3 bases lay outside the gene matches. Germline V lookup: CDR1 LGHDT, CDR2 YNNKEL (reference sequence). CDR3 length equals 14 residues. The CDR3 bases are TGTGCCAGCAGCTTCGGACAGGGGGACTATGGCTACACCTTC. Translated: CASSFGQGDYGYTF.

The chain combines TRBV7-2 with TRBJ2-7, with 7 bases that match TRBD1. The CDR3 is 15 residues long. Germline trimming cut 2 bases from V and 2 bases from J; bases unmatched to any gene: 6. Germline CDR1 SGHTA, CDR2 FQGNSA. CDR3 DNA sequence: TGTGCCAGCAGCTTAATGGACAGGCCCCCCTACGAGCAGTACTTC. It translates to CASSLMDRPPYEQYF.

The V and J genes are TRBV5-4 and TRBJ1-1, with 12 bases lining up with TRBD1. This CDR3 has 16 residues. Per the germline V gene, CDR1 is SGHNT and CDR2 is YYREEE (reference sequence). The J segment lost 4 bases and the V segment lost 4 bases, leaving 8 bases of the junction unmatched. The CDR3 DNA reads TGTGCCAGCAGCGATCGGGACAGGGGGCGCCTCACTGAAGCTTTCTTT. This gives the protein CASSDRDRGRLTEAFF. The variable domain in full, with the rest retrieved from reference TRBV5-4 and TRBJ1-1, is ETGVTQSPTHLIKTRGQQVTLRCSSQSGHNTVSWYQQALGQGPQFIFQYYREEENGRGNFPPRFSGLQFPNYSSELNVNALELDDSALYLCASSDRDRGRLTEAFFGQGTRLTVV.

The chain recombines TRBV2 with TRBJ1-1; the match to TRBD1 covers 8 bases. Per the germline V gene, CDR1 is SNHLY and CDR2 is FYNNEI. This CDR3 has 15 amino acids. The V segment lost 5 bases and the J segment 1 base; nucleotides outside the gene matches: 6. The CDR3 protein is CASSFPGGANTEAFF. The CDR3 DNA reads as TGTGCCAGCAGTTTTCCAGGGGGCGCGAACACTGAAGCTTTCTTT.

This clonotype has a single count. V usage is TRBV4-2 and J usage is TRBJ2-2, with D possibly being TRBD1 (6 bases). This CDR3 is built from 16 residues. From germline, CDR1 is LGHNA and CDR2 YNFKEQ. V was shortened by 2 bases and J by 4 bases, with 14 bases between the two germline ends. CDR3 in DNA: TGTGCCAGCAGCCAATCGACAGGAGGAAGCACCGGGGAGCTGTTTTTT. This sequence encodes CASSQSTGGSTGELFF.

This chain uses TRBV2 with TRBJ2-1; tentatively, D is TRBD2 (5 bases). V lost 7 bases to trimming and J lost 8 bases, with 18 bases between them. The CDR3 consists of 14 residues. The germline CDR1 and CDR2 sequences are SNHLY and FYNNEI. DNA of the CDR3: TGTGCCAGCAAAAGAGGGCCCGGGGTTGATGAGCAGTTCTTC. It encodes CASKRGPGVDEQFF. The entire variable domain, with the rest obtained from reference TRBV2 and TRBJ2-1, is as follows: EPEVTQTPSHQVTQMGQEVILRCVPISNHLYFYWYRQILGQKVEFLVSFYNNEISEKSEIFDDQFSVERPDGSNFTLKIRSTKLEDSAMYFCASKRGPGVDEQFFGPGTRLTVL.

This chain connects TRBV5-4 to TRBJ2-7; D is unclear. The CDR3 has 12 amino acids. The germline V gene has CDR1 SGHNT and CDR2 YYREEE (reference sequence). Between the trimmed V and J ends, which lost 1 base and 5 bases, there was a span of 7 bases. The CDR3 DNA follows: TGTGCCAGCAGCTTGAGGAGCAACGAGCAGTACTTC. This translates into CASSLRSNEQYF.

V usage is TRBV7-9 and J usage is TRBJ2-3, with no clear D. The germline V gene has CDR1 SEHNR and CDR2 FQNEAQ (reference sequence). The CDR3 sequence is 12 residues long. V gave up 3 bases and J gave up 2 bases, with 3 bases separating them. CDR3 sequence reads: CASSFNTDTQYF. CDR3 nucleotide sequence: TGTGCCAGCAGCTTCAACACAGATACGCAGTATTTT.

The V call is TRBV7-2, the J call TRBJ1-5; D remains ambiguous. V gave up 3 bases and J gave up 0 bases, with 6 bases separating them. CDR1 is SGHTA and CDR2 is FQGNSA in the germline V gene. The CDR3 totals 14 residues. CDR3 in DNA: TGTGCCAGCAGCTTGGCAATTAGCAATCAGCCCCAGCATTTT. This sequence encodes CASSLAISNQPQHF.

The CDR3 sequence: CASSPTGIFTEAFF. CDR3 coding DNA: TGTGCCAGCAGCCCCACCGGGATTTTCACTGAAGCTTTCTTT. The genes are TRBV7-8 and TRBJ1-1; D unclear. V gave up 5 bases and J gave up 4 bases, with 14 bases separating them. Germline CDR1 SGHVS, CDR2 FQNEAQ. The CDR3 has 14 amino acids.

V is TRBV7-8 and J is TRBJ2-7; TRBD1 is a possible D gene (6 bases). The V gene lost 5 bases and the J gene lost 3 bases, with 11 bases spanning the gap. Germline V lookup: CDR1 SGHVS, CDR2 FQNEAQ. This CDR3 is 13 amino acids long. CDR3 in DNA: TGTGCCAGCAGCCCAGGACAGAACTACGAGCAGTACTTC. As protein: CASSPGQNYEQYF.

This clonotype came up once. The rearrangement joins TRBV27 to TRBJ2-5; D gene unclear. The germline V gene encodes CDR1 MNHEY and CDR2 SMNVEV (reference sequence). The CDR3 consists of 15 residues. V gave up 5 bases and J gave up 3 bases, with 16 bases separating them. Written as DNA, the CDR3 is TGTGCCAGCAGTCCCAGAACAGTGATTGAAGAGACCCAGTACTTC. Translated, it gives CASSPRTVIEETQYF.

The gene calls are TRBV30 and TRBJ1-1; D is uncertain. There are 15 residues in the CDR3. Germline V gene data show CDR1 as GTSNPN and CDR2 as SVGIG (reference sequence). Trimming took 0 bases from V and 3 from J, leaving 14 bases between them. The CDR3 DNA sequence: TGTGCCTGGAGTGTAATCTTCCGGTGGTACACTGAAGCTTTCTTT. Translated, it gives CAWSVIFRWYTEAFF. Drawing the rest from reference TRBV30 and TRBJ1-1, the complete variable domain is SQTIHQWPATLVQPVGSPLSLECTVEGTSNPNLYWYRQAAGRGLQLLFYSVGIGQISSEVPQNLSASRPQDRQFILSSKKLLLSDSGFYLCAWSVIFRWYTEAFFGQGTRLTVV.

The gene calls are TRBV29-1 and TRBJ2-2; TRBD1 is a possible D gene (7 bases). Germline V gene lookup returns CDR1 SQVTM and CDR2 ANQGSEA. V lost 7 bases to trimming and J lost 5 bases, with 11 bases between them. This CDR3 is 12 amino acids long. The CDR3 loop reads CSAGGQTGELFF. CDR3 sequence (DNA): TGCAGCGCCGGGGGACAGACCGGGGAGCTGTTTTTT.

A note on this clonotype: An end of the junction differs from the germline gene, which may be a read error. The chain recombines TRBV6-1 with TRBJ1-2; weak D call: TRBD1 (5 bases). Per the germline V gene, CDR1 is MNHNS and CDR2 is SASEGT. The CDR3 is made up of 16 amino acids. CDR3 in DNA: TGTGCCAGCGGTGAAGGAAATAGAGGGACGAGCTATGGCTACACCTTC. Protein sequence: CASGEGNRGTSYGYTF.

This sequence joins TRBV12-5 and TRBJ1-3; tentative D call: TRBD1 (6 bases). Trimming took 5 bases from V and 9 from J, leaving 17 bases between them. CDR3 length: 14 amino acids. In germline, CDR1 is LGHNT, CDR2 FRNRAP. The CDR3 here is CASGADRRDSTIYF. For the CDR3, the DNA is TGTGCTAGTGGTGCAGACAGGAGGGATAGCACCATATATTTT. The complete variable domain, with remaining parts taken from reference TRBV12-5 and TRBJ1-3, reads DARVTQTPRHKVTEMGQEVTMRCQPILGHNTVFWYRQTMMQGLELLAYFRNRAPLDDSGMPKDRFSAEMPDATLATLKIQPSEPRDSAVYFCASGADRRDSTIYFGEGSWLTVV.

V usage is TRBV2 and J usage is TRBJ1-1, with 9 bases identical to TRBD1. J gave up 1 base and V 6 bases, and 0 bases lay outside the gene matches. Germline V gene data show CDR1 as SNHLY and CDR2 as FYNNEI. CDR3 length equals 13 residues. CDR3 nucleotides: TGTGCCAGCAGGGACAGGGGGAACACTGAAGCTTTCTTT. This sequence encodes CASRDRGNTEAFF.

This clonotype came up once. The J gene is TRBJ2-1, the V gene TRBV11-2; a possible D gene is TRBD1 (6 bases). The CDR3 runs 13 residues. V was pared by 4 bases and J by 6 bases, with 10 bases between. Germline lookup yields CDR1 SGHAT and CDR2 FQNNGV. CDR3 sequence: CASSSDRSNEQFF. CDR3 nucleotide sequence: TGTGCCAGCAGCTCTGACAGGAGCAATGAGCAGTTCTTC.

The genes are TRBV4-1 and TRBJ2-7; TRBD1 might be the D (5 bases). The CDR3 is 15 residues long. V gave up 2 bases and J gave up 7 bases, with 18 bases separating them. Germline CDR1 reads MGHRA; CDR2 reads YSYEKL. The CDR3 DNA follows: TGCGCCAGCAGCCAACCCGCCAGGGCCCTAGGGGAGCAGTACTTC. Amino acid sequence: CASSQPARALGEQYF.

V and J are TRBV24-1 and TRBJ2-1, with TRBD1 identical over 7 bases. CDR3 size: 16 residues. V shed 4 bases, J shed 0 bases, and the junction held 5 bases outside the gene matches. The germline CDR1 and CDR2 sequences are KGHDR and SFDVKD. CDR3 nucleotide sequence: TGTGCCACCAGTGAACGACAGGGTATCTCCTACAATGAGCAGTTCTTC. This gives the protein CATSERQGISYNEQFF.

V and J are TRBV9 and TRBJ2-5, with 8 bases matching TRBD2. The CDR3 has 16 amino acids. Germline CDR1 SGDLS, CDR2 YYNGEE. Trimming at V came to 0 bases and at J to 5 bases, leaving 9 bases not matched to a gene. The CDR3 DNA follows: TGTGCCAGCAGCGTAGGGGCGGGGGCTAGCGGGGAGACCCAGTACTTC. Encoded protein: CASSVGAGASGETQYF.

This chain uses TRBV7-9 with TRBJ2-7, with 11 bases that match TRBD1. V trimming: 5 bases; J trimming: 7 bases; junction bases outside the gene matches: 4. This CDR3 spans 13 amino acids. CDR1 and CDR2 from the germline V gene are SEHNR and FQNEAQ (reference sequence). CDR3 nucleotides: TGTGCCAGCAGCGGACAGGGGGCAGGTGAGCAGTACTTC. It specifies CASSGQGAGEQYF.

This clonotype showed up just once. The rearrangement links TRBV6-5 to TRBJ1-2; 8 positions agree with TRBD1. Germline lookup yields CDR1 MNHEY and CDR2 SVGAGI. With V trimmed by 4 bases and J by 7 bases, 5 bases remained unmatched. The CDR3 loop spans 13 amino acids. DNA of the CDR3: TGTGCCAGCAGTTTTCAGGGGGCGGGTGGCTACACCTTC. Its protein product is CASSFQGAGGYTF.

The chain has TRBV12-3 or TRBV12-4 and TRBJ2-7; D gene uncertain. The V gene lost 5 bases and the J gene lost 3 bases, with 8 bases spanning the gap. The CDR3 extends over 12 amino acids. DNA of the CDR3: TGTGCCAGCAGTCCCTATTTCTACGAGCAGTACTTC. This sequence encodes CASSPYFYEQYF.